A selection of T cell receptor beta chains follows, all from one sample in a study of shared clonotypes between healthy human individuals. Sequencing was performed with immunoSEQ multiplex PCR; in TCRdb, only in-frame clones are kept and a portion is missing. The data contain approximately 500,000 clones, approximately 80% of them singletons. The sequenced sample was PBMCs. The receptors shown here come from a woman aged 40 to 50 in good health. Some clones in this sample may be carry-over from other donors' samples. Each CDR3 is given with its conserved first and last residue. The order of the fields is CDR3 length, D gene, clone size, V gene, J gene, CDR3 protein, CDR3 DNA. The D gene is left open where the match is weak. Where a row states a size, it is once, few, many or the class of an expanded clone; other rows omit it.

14	NA	few	TRBV4-3	TRBJ1-2	CASSQDRTNYGYTF	TGCGCCAGCAGCCAGGACAGAACCAACTATGGCTACACCTTC
12	TRBD1	few	TRBV28	TRBJ1-4	CASRTGVEKLFF	TGTGCCAGCCGAACAGGGGTTGAAAAACTGTTTTTT
13	NA	few	TRBV6-5	TRBJ2-2	CASSKEGTGELFF	TGTGCCAGCAGTAAGGAGGGCACCGGGGAGCTGTTTTTT
15	TRBD1	NA	TRBV28	TRBJ2-2	CASRTDRANTGELFF	TGTGCCAGCAGAACAGACAGGGCGAACACCGGGGAGCTGTTTTTT
16	NA	NA	TRBV4-3	TRBJ2-5	CASRQRYLGIQETQYF	TGCGCCAGCAGACAAAGATATCTAGGTATCCAAGAGACCCAGTACTTC
12	NA	NA	TRBV15	TRBJ2-5	CATSRVSGTQYF	TGTGCCACCAGCAGAGTTAGTGGGACCCAGTACTTC
15	NA	NA	TRBV28	TRBJ2-6	CASSMDQSGANVLTF	TGTGCCAGCAGTATGGACCAATCTGGGGCCAACGTCCTGACTTTC
12	NA	NA	TRBV7-4	TRBJ1-2	CASSLKGEGYTF	TGTGCCAGCAGCTTAAAGGGAGAAGGCTACACCTTC
14	NA	NA	TRBV9	TRBJ1-5	CASSEGDFNQPQHF	TGTGCCAGCTCGGAAGGGGATTTCAATCAGCCCCAGCATTTT
13	NA	few	TRBV28	TRBJ2-7	CASNTGSPREQYF	TGTGCCAGCAATACAGGGTCGCCGCGGGAGCAGTACTTC
16	TRBD2	NA	TRBV30	TRBJ2-1	CAWSAPSAGAYNEQFF	TGTGCCTGGAGTGCTCCTTCAGCGGGGGCCTACAATGAGCAGTTCTTC
15	TRBD1	NA	TRBV27	TRBJ2-7	CASSNRDRGSYEQYF	TGTGCCAGCAGTAACCGGGACAGGGGCTCCTACGAGCAGTACTTC
15	NA	many	TRBV10-3	TRBJ1-1	CAISESGQLNTEAFF	TGTGCCATCAGTGAGTCAGGACAGTTGAACACTGAAGCTTTCTTT
14	TRBD2	NA	TRBV7-3	TRBJ2-3	CASGTSGRPDTQYF	TGTGCCAGCGGGACTAGCGGGAGGCCAGATACGCAGTATTTT
15	NA	NA	TRBV7-3	TRBJ2-1	CASSLSGGRFNEQFF	TGTGCCAGCAGCTTAAGTGGAGGACGATTCAATGAGCAGTTCTTC
16	TRBD2	NA	TRBV6-8	TRBJ2-1	CARPGGLAGPYNEQFF	TGTGCCAGACCCGGGGGACTAGCGGGACCCTACAATGAGCAGTTCTTC
21	NA	NA	TRBV28	TRBJ1-1	CASSLFSTGRSGLAPNTEAFF	TGTGCCAGCAGTTTATTTTCGACGGGGCGGTCAGGACTGGCACCGAACACTGAAGCTTTCTTT
14	NA	NA	TRBV19	TRBJ1-5	CASSTHSGVQPQHF	TGTGCCAGTAGTACACACTCAGGGGTCCAGCCCCAGCATTTT
14	NA	NA	TRBV10-3	TRBJ1-1	CAISPGALDTEAFF	TGTGCCATCAGTCCGGGAGCCTTGGACACTGAAGCTTTCTTT
13	NA	NA	TRBV11-1	TRBJ2-7	CASSSDRYYEQYF	TGTGCCAGCAGCTCCGACAGGTACTACGAGCAGTACTTC
14	NA	NA	TRBV27	TRBJ2-5	CASSLWGAQETQYF	TGTGCCAGCAGTTTATGGGGGGCACAAGAGACCCAGTACTTC
17	NA	NA	TRBV19	TRBJ2-1	CASSARDSILPGYEQFF	TGTGCCAGTAGTGCCCGGGACTCAATACTCCCGGGCTATGAGCAGTTCTTC
15	NA	NA	TRBV5-6	TRBJ2-7	CASSLGQRPGYEQYF	TGTGCCAGCAGCTTGGGACAGCGGCCCGGGTACGAGCAGTACTTC